A single sample is the source of the 25 T cell receptor beta chains below, sequenced in a study of control samples from healthy donors and cancer patients. Some clones are missing from TCRdb's copy, which holds only in-frame ones; the method was immunoSEQ multiplex PCR. The data show 80,000 to 100,000 clones, roughly 92% seen once. Source material: blood. All receptors come from a human donor in good health. The donor label of this sample is uncertain.

This clone was recorded once. The rearrangement uses TRBV3-1 (or the pseudogene TRBV3-2) and TRBJ2-3, with 9 nucleotides matching TRBD1. CDR3 size: 16 residues. V shed 1 base and J 2 bases; nucleotides not matched to a gene: 4. Germline assignment: CDR1 LGHDT and CDR2 YNNKEL (reference sequence). CDR3 sequence (DNA): TGTGCCAGCAGCCAAGTAGGGGACAGGGACACAGATACGCAGTATTTT. This codes for CASSQVGDRDTDTQYF.

This rearrangement joins TRBV27 to TRBJ1-1; D gene unclear. This CDR3 has 14 residues. Trimming shortened V by 6 bases and J by 5 bases, and 16 bases separated the two germline ends. Germline V gene sequence: CDR1 MNHEY, CDR2 SMNVEV (reference sequence). The CDR3 bases are TGTGCCAGCAGGACCAGTGGCGCTAGGACTGAAGCTTTCTTT. Translating it yields CASRTSGARTEAFF.

The J gene is TRBJ2-1, the V gene TRBV6-5, with TRBD2 matching 9 bases. The CDR3 totals 15 residues. Germline loops: CDR1 MNHEY, CDR2 SVGAGI. Trimming cost V 8 bases and J 8 bases; bases outside gene matches: 13. DNA for the CDR3: TGTGCCAGCCAGGGACTAGCCAACGGGGGCCATGAGCAGTTCTTC. Its protein product is CASQGLANGGHEQFF.

The chain joins TRBV6-6 to TRBJ1-5; D is undetermined. There are 15 residues in the CDR3. Germline V CDR1 and CDR2: MNHNY, SVGAGI (reference sequence). Trimming took 3 bases from V and 5 from J, leaving 14 bases between them. CDR3 nucleotides: TGTGCCAGCAGTTATGTTGAGGTTAAGGATCAGCCCCAGCATTTT. This translates into CASSYVEVKDQPQHF.

CDR3 sequence reads: CASSQGAGYGYTF. The DNA of the CDR3 is TGCGCCAGTTCCCAGGGTGCGGGTTATGGCTACACCTTC. The V gene is TRBV5-1, the J gene TRBJ1-2; perhaps TRBD1 as D (5 bases). V lost 8 bases to trimming and J lost 5 bases, with 16 bases between them. The CDR3 runs 13 residues. CDR1 is SGHRS and CDR2 is YFSETQ in the germline V gene.

This clone was seen a single time. The chain is built from TRBV12-5 and TRBJ1-2; D remains unclear. V gave up 4 bases and J gave up 2 bases, with 14 bases separating them. This CDR3 comprises 15 residues. Germline V gives CDR1 LGHNT, CDR2 FRNRAP. The CDR3 nucleotides read TGTGCTAGTGGTTCCGACCTACGACCCAACTATGGCTACACCTTC. This encodes CASGSDLRPNYGYTF.

J is TRBJ2-3 and V is TRBV6-1; 8 nucleotides agree with TRBD2. The V and J ends lost 2 bases and 1 base, in that order; junction bases with no gene match: 2. Germline values: CDR1 MNHNS, CDR2 SASEGT. This CDR3 is built from 15 residues. This chain's CDR3 is CASSEPGLGTDTQYF. CDR3 sequence (DNA): TGTGCCAGCAGTGAACCGGGACTAGGCACAGATACGCAGTATTTT.

The V call is TRBV2, the J call TRBJ2-2; D possibly uses TRBD1 or TRBD2 (6 bases each). CDR3 length equals 16 residues. CDR1 SNHLY and CDR2 FYNNEI come from the germline V gene. The V and J ends lost 4 bases and 1 base respectively, with 13 bases between them. In DNA form, the CDR3 reads TGTGCCAGCAGTGCCCTGGGGGGCAGGAACACCGGGGAGCTGTTTTTT. This encodes CASSALGGRNTGELFF.

This CDR3 is CASSFLGNYGYTF. CDR3 nucleotide sequence: TGTGCCAGCAGTTTTCTCGGGAACTATGGCTACACCTTC. The V and J genes are TRBV12-3 or TRBV12-4 and TRBJ1-2; D not resolved. This CDR3 contains 13 residues. With 3 bases removed from V and 2 bases from J, the gap between germline ends came to 7 bases.

This chain joins TRBV30 and TRBJ1-2; 11 bases fit TRBD1. This CDR3 spans 13 amino acids. J was trimmed by 9 bases and V by 3 bases; bases with no gene match: 6. CDR1 is GTSNPN and CDR2 is SVGIG in the germline V gene (reference sequence). DNA for the CDR3: TGTGCCTGGAGGGGACAGGGGGAGATGAGCTACACCTTC. As protein: CAWRGQGEMSYTF. Based on the CDR3 plus reference TRBV30 and TRBJ1-2, the full variable domain is SQTIHQWPATLVQPVGSPLSLECTVEGTSNPNLYWYRQAAGRGLQLLFYSVGIGQISSEVPQNLSASRPQDRQFILSSKKLLLSDSGFYLCAWRGQGEMSYTFGSGTRLTVV.

The V and J genes are TRBV5-1 and TRBJ2-1; D tentatively reads TRBD1 or TRBD2 (7 bases each). Germline CDR1 and CDR2: SGHRS and YFSETQ. This CDR3 region has 16 residues. Trimming stripped 5 bases from V and 5 bases from J, with 20 bases between. The CDR3 DNA reads as TGCGCCAGCAGGCTCTCCAGGGGGGGCCTCCACAATGAGCAGTTCTTC. Amino acid sequence: CASRLSRGGLHNEQFF. The full variable domain, rest sourced from reference TRBV5-1 and TRBJ2-1, is KAGVTQTPRYLIKTRGQQVTLSCSPISGHRSVSWYQQTPGQGLQFLFEYFSETQRNKGNFPGRFSGRQFSNSRSEMNVSTLELGDSALYLCASRLSRGGLHNEQFFGPGTRLTVL.

This clone was seen just once. The J gene is TRBJ1-2, the V gene TRBV15, with 9 bases matching TRBD1. Germline-derived CDR1 and CDR2 are LNHNV and YYDKDF (reference sequence). The CDR3 spans 15 residues. J lost 7 bases, V lost 1 base, and 7 bases had no gene match. CDR3 coding DNA: TGTGCCACCAGCAGAGCCTTACAGGGGGCTGGTGGCTACACCTTC. It is translated as CATSRALQGAGGYTF.

This CDR3 reads CSASYYARENQETQYF. For the CDR3, the DNA is TGCAGTGCTAGTTATTATGCGCGGGAGAACCAAGAGACCCAGTACTTC. The chain recombines TRBV20-1 with TRBJ2-5; TRBD2 matches 7 bases. The V gene's germline CDR1 is DFQATT and CDR2 SNEGSKA (reference sequence). The CDR3 extends over 16 amino acids. V shed 3 bases, J shed 0 bases, and the junction held 10 bases outside the gene matches.

The CDR3, as DNA: TGTGCCAGCAGCCGCGACACCGGGGAGCTGTTTTTT. Residues: CASSRDTGELFF. The chain is built from TRBV3-1 (or the pseudogene TRBV3-2) and TRBJ2-2; D gene ambiguous. The CDR3 is made up of 12 amino acids. The V end lost 4 bases, the J end lost 3 bases, and 3 bases lay between the germline ends. The germline V gene has CDR1 LGHDT and CDR2 YNNKEL (reference sequence).

This chain joins TRBV27 and TRBJ2-3; D possibly corresponds to TRBD2 (5 bases). CDR3 length: 11 residues. Trimming took 6 bases from V and 4 from J, leaving 5 bases between them. Germline CDR1 is MNHEY and CDR2 is SMNVEV (reference sequence). The CDR3 reads CASRGADTQYF. Written as DNA, the CDR3 is TGTGCCAGCAGGGGAGCAGATACGCAGTATTTT.

The chain joins TRBV3-1 (or the pseudogene TRBV3-2) to TRBJ1-6; 8 bases are a match to TRBD1. V dropped 1 base and J dropped 8; count of bases not matched to a gene: 1. Germline V gene data show CDR1 as LGHDT and CDR2 as YNNKEL (reference sequence). This CDR3 region has 14 residues. The CDR3 region is CASSQGQGHSPLHF. The CDR3 DNA reads as TGTGCCAGCAGCCAAGGACAGGGGCATTCACCCCTCCACTTT.

V gene TRBV3-1 (or the pseudogene TRBV3-2) combines with J gene TRBJ1-1; D unresolved. The V gene lost 2 bases and the J gene lost 3 bases, with 10 bases spanning the gap. The CDR3 extends over 14 amino acids. Germline V gene sequence: CDR1 LGHDT, CDR2 YNNKEL (reference sequence). The CDR3 nucleotides read TGTGCCAGCAGCCAAAATTCGGGAGACACTGAAGCTTTCTTT. Residues: CASSQNSGDTEAFF.

This chain joins TRBV7-8 and TRBJ1-5; D remains ambiguous. The CDR3 runs 15 residues. The germline V gene has CDR1 SGHVS and CDR2 FQNEAQ. Trimming took off 4 bases at V and 6 bases at J, with 16 bases between the two ends. As DNA, the CDR3 is TGTGCCAGCAGCTCAAAGGGAAGTCTGGGTCAGCCCCAGCATTTT. Amino acids: CASSSKGSLGQPQHF.

This chain uses TRBV19 with TRBJ1-4; a possible D gene is TRBD1 (5 bases). Germline CDR1 is LNHDA and CDR2 is SQIVND (reference sequence). Trimming took 2 bases from V and 3 from J, leaving 31 bases between them. The CDR3 runs to 22 residues. CDR3 region: CASSIWDQGLWSGRNSNEKLFF. In nucleotides, the CDR3 is TGTGCCAGTAGTATATGGGACCAAGGATTGTGGTCGGGACGAAACTCTAATGAAAAACTGTTTTTT.

The genes are TRBV3-1 (or the pseudogene TRBV3-2) and TRBJ1-3; no definite D call. V shed 2 bases and J shed 4 bases, with 9 bases lying between them. CDR3 length equals 14 residues. The germline gives CDR1 LGHDT, CDR2 YNNKEL (reference sequence). CDR3 amino acids: CASSQWGEGNTIYF. The CDR3 coding sequence is TGTGCCAGCAGCCAATGGGGTGAAGGAAACACCATATATTTT.

The chain joins TRBV3-1 (or the pseudogene TRBV3-2) to TRBJ1-2, with D perhaps TRBD1 (5 bases). Germline CDR1 LGHDT, CDR2 YNNKEL (reference sequence). V was trimmed by 2 bases and J by 7 bases, leaving 11 bases between them. This CDR3 has 13 residues. Here the CDR3 DNA reads TGTGCCAGCAGCCAATCACAGGCGGGTGGCTACACCTTC. Encoded protein: CASSQSQAGGYTF.

This rearrangement joins TRBV4-2 to TRBJ1-4; no reliable D call. Trimming removed 2 bases at V and 3 bases at J, with 10 bases between. The CDR3 sequence is 15 residues long. The germline V gene encodes CDR1 LGHNA and CDR2 YNFKEQ. CDR3 sequence reads: CASSQYQTSNEKLFF. Here the CDR3 DNA reads TGTGCCAGCAGCCAATACCAGACCTCTAATGAAAAACTGTTTTTT.

This chain uses TRBV6-5 with TRBJ1-6, with unresolved D. The CDR3 has 13 residues. Looked up from germline, CDR1 is MNHEY and CDR2 is SVGAGI. Trimming pared 2 bases from V and 10 bases from J, leaving 9 bases between. CDR3 sequence (DNA): TGTGCCAGCAGTTACGATAGAGGGTCACCCCTCCACTTT. Its translation is CASSYDRGSPLHF.

This sequence joins TRBV4-1 and TRBJ1-4, with D unresolved. CDR3 length equals 15 residues. Germline V gene lookup returns CDR1 MGHRA and CDR2 YSYEKL. The V end was cut by 0 bases, the J end by 8 bases, with 13 bases between. As DNA, the CDR3 is TGCGCCAGCAGCCAAGAAACCCCCCGAGGGGAAAAACTGTTTTTT. Translation: CASSQETPRGEKLFF.

This clone has a single count. The V and J genes are TRBV4-2 and TRBJ2-3; 7 bases match TRBD2. CDR3 length: 16 residues. In germline, CDR1 is LGHNA, CDR2 YNFKEQ. The V gene end was trimmed by 2 bases and the J gene end by 0 bases; junction bases not matched to a gene: 5. The CDR3 nucleotides are TGTGCCAGCAGCCAAATGCCTAGCGGTAGCACAGATACGCAGTATTTT. Protein: CASSQMPSGSTDTQYF.